This T cell receptor (beta chain) originates from a study of blood T cell repertoires in COVID-19. Across the study: COVID-19 samples from acute and convalescent phases originated in the United States, Italy and Spain. PBMCs, B-cell-depleted T cells, or T cells provided the cDNA or gDNA that made up the material.

Authors' analysis steps: Amplification from reference gene primers served as the basis for estimated nucleated cell counts. Profiled with immunoSEQ multiplex PCR; TCRdb holds only in-frame clones, not every one. V and J calls and clone size are given by that table; D and trimming were obtained from the DNA. The data show about 200,000 clones, with about 89% seen just once and less than 7.5% held by the top ten. CDR3 length: 15 residues. Germline assignment: CDR1 SGHKS and CDR2 YYEKEE (reference sequence). The ends were cut back, 6 bases at V and 6 bases at J, with 19 bases in the middle. The sequenced sample was peripheral blood. This chain links TRBV5-5 with TRBJ2-1; the D gene is possibly TRBD2 (5 bases). The TCR sequence derives from a man in his sixties who had recovered from COVID-19. The CDR3 reads CASNFWAGPFNEQFF. CDR3 DNA sequence: TGTGCCAGCAACTTCTGGGCGGGTCCCTTCAATGAGCAGTTCTTC.